Included here is one T cell receptor beta chain sequence, with context. The sample comes from a study of blood T cells in healthy people across ages. Through a sample-barcoded 5' primer and a J-beta primer mix, a second PCR was run for roughly 6 to 11 cycles. One entry per CDR3 protein results from TCRdb running MiXCR on the 5' RACE reads. The table shows around 650,000 distinct CDR3 sequences, with about 43% occurring only once. Per germline, CDR1 SGHTA and CDR2 FQGNSA. The V and J ends lost 7 bases and 2 bases respectively, with 17 bases between them. CDR3 size: 15 residues. The clonotype originates from a man aged 80 or over in good health. Sequenced input: blood. The V gene is TRBV7-2, the J gene TRBJ2-5; unclear D gene. Written as DNA, the CDR3 is TGTGCCAGCAACCCGACACTTGCCCCTCAAGAGACCCAGTACTTC. It yields the protein CASNPTLAPQETQYF.